The rows below give T cell receptor beta chains drawn from one sample of a study of immune evolution from preneoplasia to lung adenocarcinoma. TCRdb's table, derived via immunoSEQ multiplex PCR, lists solely in-frame clones and lacks some. The sample has about 4,900 clones, around 82% seen once. Sequencing was done on a sample of FFPE lung adenocarcinoma in situ tissue. All receptors derive from a person between 65 and 79 years old with lung adenocarcinoma. The CDR3 runs from the conserved cysteine through the conserved F or W. A D gene is named only where the DNA matches it firmly. Not all rows give a size; the values are once, few, many and, for expanded clones, a class.

NA	TRBV28	TRBJ1-3	NA	TGTGCCAGCACCTCGCAAGGGTCTGGAAACACCATATATTTT	CASTSQGSGNTIYF
NA	TRBV7-9	TRBJ1-2	once	TGTGCCAGCAGCTTCACAGGGAGGTCTGGCAATGGCTACACCTTC	CASSFTGRSGNGYTF
NA	TRBV6-1	TRBJ1-2	once	TGTGCCAGCAGTCAAAGCTCCCGGCATGGCTACACCTTC	CASSQSSRHGYTF
NA	TRBV5-1	TRBJ2-3	NA	TGCGCCAGCAGCAGTTTGGGTACAGATACGCAGTATTTT	CASSSLGTDTQYF
NA	TRBV5-1	TRBJ2-2	once	TGCGCCAGCAGCCTTCTACAGGGAAACACCGGGGAGCTGTTTTTT	CASSLLQGNTGELFF
TRBD2	TRBV5-1	TRBJ2-1	few	TGCGCCAGCAGCCCACGGGGGGTGGATGAGCAGTTCTTC	CASSPRGVDEQFF
NA	TRBV18	TRBJ1-2	NA	TGTGCCAGCTCACCACGTTTGGAGAGCTATGGCTACACCTTC	CASSPRLESYGYTF
TRBD1	TRBV11-1	TRBJ2-7	NA	TGTGCCAGCAGCTCCCGGGACAGGGCATCCTACGAGCAGTACTTC	CASSSRDRASYEQYF
NA	TRBV7-9	TRBJ1-2	NA	TGTGCCAGCAGTTCCCGCGGCAGCAGTTATGGCTACACCTTC	CASSSRGSSYGYTF
NA	TRBV15	TRBJ1-4	NA	TGTGCCACCAGCAGAGATCTGGCAGGGGAGAATGAAAAACTGTTTTTT	CATSRDLAGENEKLFF
NA	TRBV5-8	TRBJ2-2	NA	TGTGCCAGCACCCCGCGGTCTACCGGGGAGCTGTTTTTT	CASTPRSTGELFF
NA	TRBV11-3	TRBJ2-3	NA	TGTGCCAGCAGCTTAGATCTGAGCGATACGCAGTATTTT	CASSLDLSDTQYF
NA	TRBV5-1	TRBJ2-2	NA	TGCGCCAGCAGCCTAGACAGGAGAAACACCGGGGAGCTGTTTTTT	CASSLDRRNTGELFF
TRBD1	TRBV5-1	TRBJ2-7	few	TGCGCCAGTACAGGGGGGATCGAGTTTACCTACGAGCAGTACTTC	CASTGGIEFTYEQYF
TRBD2	TRBV7-2	TRBJ2-1	few	TGTGCCAGCAGCCTACTAGCGGGAGGGCCCGAAGTGGAGCAGTTCTTC	CASSLLAGGPEVEQFF
TRBD1	TRBV14	TRBJ2-5	NA	TGTGCCAGCAGCCGAACCACAGGGGGCGGTGAGACCCAGTACTTC	CASSRTTGGGETQYF
NA	TRBV23-1	TRBJ2-2	NA	TGCGCCAGCAGTCAATCCAGGGCAGCAGGATTCTCAAACACCGGGGAGCTGTTTTTT	CASSQSRAAGFSNTGELFF
NA	TRBV18	TRBJ1-4	NA	TGTGCCAGCTCACCTAGCGGTAATGAAAAACTGTTTTTT	CASSPSGNEKLFF
TRBD1	TRBV5-4	TRBJ2-5	NA	TGTGCCAGCAGCTGGAGGTTAGGGACAGGGAAAGAGACCCAGTACTTC	CASSWRLGTGKETQYF
TRBD1	TRBV5-8	TRBJ2-1	NA	TGTGCCAGCAGCTTGGGGGGACAGGGATCCAATGAGCAGTTCTTC	CASSLGGQGSNEQFF
TRBD2	TRBV7-3	TRBJ2-3	NA	TGTGCCAGCAGCTGGGATAGCGGGAATACAGATACGCAGTATTTT	CASSWDSGNTDTQYF
NA	TRBV6-5	TRBJ2-3	few	TGTGCCAGCACCGCCCCCGGACCCCGCACAGATACGCAGTATTTT	CASTAPGPRTDTQYF
NA	TRBV7-9	TRBJ2-5	NA	TGTGCCAGCAGCCGAGAGACCCAGTACTTC	CASSRETQYF
TRBD2	TRBV5-4	TRBJ2-1	NA	TGTGCCAGCAGCTTTAGCGGGGGGGGTAGCAATGAGCAGTTCTTC	CASSFSGGGSNEQFF
NA	TRBV18	TRBJ1-1	few	TGTGCCAGCTCACCACCAGGACGTACCGAGGGAACTGAAGCTTTCTTT	CASSPPGRTEGTEAFF
NA	TRBV5-8	TRBJ2-7	NA	TGTGCCAGCAGCTTGGATCAGGGAGCCTACGAGCAGTACTTC	CASSLDQGAYEQYF
NA	TRBV29-1	TRBJ1-6	NA	TGCAGCGTTGATACAGGGAATAATTCACCCCTCCACTTT	CSVDTGNNSPLHF
TRBD1	TRBV15	TRBJ2-1	NA	TGTGCCACCAGCAGAGTGACAGGGGGCCGGTGGGAGCAGTTCTTC	CATSRVTGGRWEQFF
NA	TRBV13	TRBJ2-7	few	TGTGCCAGCAGCCCCAGACTAGTGGGCGAGCAGTACTTC	CASSPRLVGEQYF
NA	TRBV4-1	TRBJ1-1	NA	TGCGCCAGCAGCCAGACACCTAGACAGTATCGAGCTTTCTTT	CASSQTPRQYRAFF
NA	TRBV14	TRBJ2-3	once	TGTGCCAGCAGCCAAGATGAAACAGCCACCACAGATACGCAGTATTTT	CASSQDETATTDTQYF
NA	TRBV5-1	TRBJ2-1	NA	TGCGCCAGCAGCTTTGGCTCCTACAATGAGCAGTTCTTC	CASSFGSYNEQFF
TRBD2	TRBV6-1	TRBJ2-5	NA	TGTGCCAGCAGTGCCACCCTAGCGGAGAGACAAGAGACCCAGTACTTC	CASSATLAERQETQYF
NA	TRBV7-9	TRBJ2-7	NA	TGTGCCAGCAGCTTGAGGGCAGGGAGAGTCCCCTACGAGCAGTACTTC	CASSLRAGRVPYEQYF
NA	TRBV6-1	TRBJ2-5	NA	TGTGCCAGCAGTAGACAGCAAGAGACCCAGTACTTC	CASSRQQETQYF
TRBD1	TRBV29-1	TRBJ2-7	NA	TGCAGCACCCGGACAGGGGGCCGGGACGAGCAGTACTTC	CSTRTGGRDEQYF
NA	TRBV27	TRBJ2-7	NA	TGTGCCAGCAGTTTATGGATCTATCACAGCTACGAGCAGTACTTC	CASSLWIYHSYEQYF
NA	TRBV5-5	TRBJ1-2	NA	TGTGCCAGCAGCTTGGCCCCTAACTATGGCTACACCTTC	CASSLAPNYGYTF
TRBD2	TRBV7-6	TRBJ2-3	NA	TGTGCCAGCAGCTTAGGGGTAGCGGGGATCACAGATACGCAGTATTTT	CASSLGVAGITDTQYF
NA	TRBV6-4	TRBJ2-1	once	TGTGCCAGCAGTGACGGGTCGGAGAACAATGAGCAGTTCTTC	CASSDGSENNEQFF
TRBD2	TRBV6-1	TRBJ2-7	NA	TGTGCCAGCAGTGTTCTGACCAGACTAGCGGGAACGAGCTCCTACGAGCAGTACTTC	CASSVLTRLAGTSSYEQYF
NA	TRBV5-1	TRBJ2-3	NA	TGCGCCAGCAGCTTATCTAGGGTGGGAAGCACAGATACGCAGTATTTT	CASSLSRVGSTDTQYF
NA	TRBV7-8	TRBJ2-2	NA	TGTGCCAGCAGCTTAGACTTTGCCGGGGAGCTGTTTTTT	CASSLDFAGELFF
NA	TRBV7-3	TRBJ1-1	NA	TGTGCCAGCAGCCGGACAGCTTGGACTGAAGCTTTCTTT	CASSRTAWTEAFF
TRBD2	TRBV6-5	TRBJ2-1	NA	TGTGCCAGCAGTTTACGGACTAGCCATAAAGTCGATGAGCAGTTCTTC	CASSLRTSHKVDEQFF
TRBD1	TRBV9	TRBJ1-2	NA	TGTGCCAGCAGCCCACGACAGGGATTAAACTATGGCTACACCTTC	CASSPRQGLNYGYTF